Listed below are T cell receptor beta chains from one sample, sequenced in a study of cytomegalovirus exposure and HLA in healthy donors. Sequencing was performed with immunoSEQ multiplex PCR; in TCRdb, only in-frame clones are kept and a portion is missing. In the table there are around 190,000 clones, 65% to 85% of which are singletons. Sequenced input: PBMCs. These receptors were obtained from a female donor in good health and CMV-seronegative. The CDR3 runs from the conserved cysteine through the conserved F or W. The D gene is left open where the match is weak.

v_call: TRBV2
d_call: -
j_call: TRBJ2-5
cdr3_nt: TGTGCCAGCAGTGAAGAGAGTGGCGGGGGCGAGACCCAGTACTTC
cdr3_aa: CASSEESGGGETQYF

v_call: TRBV4-2
d_call: -
j_call: TRBJ1-1
cdr3_nt: TGTGCCAGCAGAGTAGGGCAGGGCACTGAAGCTTTCTTT
cdr3_aa: CASRVGQGTEAFF

v_call: TRBV30
d_call: -
j_call: TRBJ1-5
cdr3_nt: TGTGCCTGGAGTGTATGGGCAGGGGGCAATCAGCCCCAGCATTTT
cdr3_aa: CAWSVWAGGNQPQHF

v_call: TRBV5-4
d_call: TRBD2
j_call: TRBJ2-1
cdr3_nt: TGTGCCAGCAGCTCGGGACTAGTCAATGAGCAGTTCTTC
cdr3_aa: CASSSGLVNEQFF

v_call: TRBV5-4
d_call: TRBD2
j_call: TRBJ2-7
cdr3_nt: TGTGCCAGCAGCAGGACTAGCGGGAGTATAACCTACGAGCAGTACTTC
cdr3_aa: CASSRTSGSITYEQYF

v_call: TRBV23-1
d_call: -
j_call: TRBJ1-1
cdr3_nt: TGCGCCAGCACAGGGCCCCGCAGACAGGCTGAAGCTTTCTTT
cdr3_aa: CASTGPRRQAEAFF

v_call: TRBV30
d_call: -
j_call: TRBJ1-3
cdr3_nt: TGTGCCTGGGGAGGATTGAGCTCTGGAAACACCATATATTTT
cdr3_aa: CAWGGLSSGNTIYF

v_call: TRBV4-1
d_call: -
j_call: TRBJ2-6
cdr3_nt: TGCGCCAGCAGCCAAGGACTGACTGGGGCCAACGTCCTGACTTTC
cdr3_aa: CASSQGLTGANVLTF

v_call: TRBV2
d_call: -
j_call: TRBJ2-7
cdr3_nt: TGTGCCAGCAAACCCCAGGGGCCTACGCTGGAGCAGTACTTC
cdr3_aa: CASKPQGPTLEQYF

v_call: TRBV6-1
d_call: TRBD1
j_call: TRBJ2-7
cdr3_nt: TGTGCCAGCAGTGAAAGACAGGGAACTTACGAGCAGTACTTC
cdr3_aa: CASSERQGTYEQYF